This T cell receptor (beta chain) was sequenced for a study of shared T cell receptors in the human thymus. TCRdb's table, derived via immunoSEQ multiplex PCR, lists solely in-frame clones and lacks some. The sample has over 650,000 clones, about 87% seen once. Looked up from germline, CDR1 is SGHDN and CDR2 is FVKESK. V gave up 0 bases and J gave up 0 bases; unmatched junction bases: 5. The CDR3 spans 17 residues. The same sample was also used in a study of human thymus T cells. That report adds: Surgeons resected thymus tissue during corrective heart surgery. There appeared to be biased usage of V and J genes in thymic and blood repertoires.

This clonotype was sampled from a boy under three years old with a congenital heart defect. J is TRBJ2-1 and V is TRBV14; 7 nucleotides align to TRBD1. Sequencing was performed on thymocytes. CDR3 sequence: CASSQESTGVSYNEQFF. The DNA for the CDR3 is TGTGCCAGCAGCCAAGAGTCTACAGGGGTCTCCTACAATGAGCAGTTCTTC.